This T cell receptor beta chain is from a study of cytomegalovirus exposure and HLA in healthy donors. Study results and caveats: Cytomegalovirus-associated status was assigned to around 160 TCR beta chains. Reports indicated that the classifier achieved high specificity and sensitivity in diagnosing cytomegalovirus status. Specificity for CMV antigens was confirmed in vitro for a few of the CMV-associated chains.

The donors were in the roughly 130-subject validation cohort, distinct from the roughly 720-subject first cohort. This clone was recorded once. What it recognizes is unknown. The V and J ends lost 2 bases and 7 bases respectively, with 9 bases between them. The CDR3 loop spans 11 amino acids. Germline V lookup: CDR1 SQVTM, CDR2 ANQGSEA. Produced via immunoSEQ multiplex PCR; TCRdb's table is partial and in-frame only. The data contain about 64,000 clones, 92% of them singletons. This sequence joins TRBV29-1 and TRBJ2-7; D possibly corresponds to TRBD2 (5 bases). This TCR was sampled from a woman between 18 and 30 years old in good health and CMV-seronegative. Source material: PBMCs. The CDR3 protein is CSVERAGEQYF. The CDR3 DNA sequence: TGCAGCGTTGAAAGGGCGGGTGAGCAGTACTTC.